This T cell receptor beta chain is from a study of early T cells in non-severe SARS-CoV-2 infection. Tagging with unique molecular identifiers was applied to individual cDNA molecules. TCRdb reanalysed the 5' RACE reads using MiXCR and keeps one entry per CDR3 protein. The sample holds roughly 80,000 distinct CDR3 sequences, roughly 12% seen once. In its sample, this clonotype was seen many times. The V and J ends lost 4 bases and 3 bases respectively, with 10 bases between them. The CDR3 has 13 amino acids. Sequenced material: whole blood, taken at baseline. The genes are TRBV12-3 or TRBV12-4 and TRBJ2-7, with a possible D match to TRBD2 (5 bases). The TCR originated in an adult who was a healthcare worker with PCR-confirmed SARS-CoV-2 infection or an uninfected control (not recorded which). The CDR3: CASSSPGGYEQYF. DNA of the CDR3: TGTGCCAGCAGTTCCCCTGGAGGCTACGAGCAGTACTTC.